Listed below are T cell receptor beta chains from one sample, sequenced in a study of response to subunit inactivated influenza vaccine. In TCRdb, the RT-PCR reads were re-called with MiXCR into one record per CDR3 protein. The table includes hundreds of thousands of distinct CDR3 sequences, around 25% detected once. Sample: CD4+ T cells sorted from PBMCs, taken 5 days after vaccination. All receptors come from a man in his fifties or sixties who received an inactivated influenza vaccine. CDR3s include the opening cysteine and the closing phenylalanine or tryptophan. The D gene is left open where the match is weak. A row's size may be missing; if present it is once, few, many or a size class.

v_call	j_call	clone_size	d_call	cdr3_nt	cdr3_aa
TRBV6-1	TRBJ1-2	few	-	TGTGCCAGCAGTCAAACTGGTGGCAGGGGAGATGGCTACACCTTC	CASSQTGGRGDGYTF
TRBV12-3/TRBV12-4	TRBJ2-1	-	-	TGTGCCAGCAGTTTAAGAAGAAGCTCCTACAATGAGCAGTTCTTC	CASSLRRSSYNEQFF
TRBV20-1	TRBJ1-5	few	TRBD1	TGCAGTGTTAAAGGACAGGGGGTATTTTTACCCCAGCATTTT	CSVKGQGVFLPQHF
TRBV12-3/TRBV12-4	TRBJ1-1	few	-	TGTGCCAGCAGTTTTGGATCGGGAGCTTTCTTT	CASSFGSGAFF
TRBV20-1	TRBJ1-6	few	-	TGCAGTGCTAGAGATCAACGGGGTTCCTATAATTCACCCCTCCACTTT	CSARDQRGSYNSPLHF
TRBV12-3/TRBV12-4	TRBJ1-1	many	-	TGTGCCAGCAGTTTAGGCTCGTTAATTCAAGCTTTCTTT	CASSLGSLIQAFF
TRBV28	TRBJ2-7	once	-	TGTGCCAGCAGTTTAATAGGGGCCGACGAGCAGTACTTC	CASSLIGADEQYF
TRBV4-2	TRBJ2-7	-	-	TGTGCCAGCAGCCAAGGAGGGGGACCGATAGCAGCCTACGAGCAGTACTTC	CASSQGGGPIAAYEQYF
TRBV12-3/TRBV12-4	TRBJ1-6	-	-	TGTGCCAGCAGCATTTTTACCCCGGGTTCACCCCTCCACTTT	CASSIFTPGSPLHF
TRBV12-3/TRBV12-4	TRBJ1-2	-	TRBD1	TGTGCCAGCAGTTTAGGACAGGGTAGGGCTAACTATGGCTACACCTTC	CASSLGQGRANYGYTF
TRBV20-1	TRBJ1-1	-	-	TGCAGTGCTAGACGACAGGAGGCTTTCTTT	CSARRQEAFF
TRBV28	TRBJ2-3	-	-	TGTGCCAGCAGTTTATTGGGGCCAGGCTCAGATACGCAGTATTTT	CASSLLGPGSDTQYF
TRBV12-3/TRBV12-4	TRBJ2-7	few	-	TGTGCCAGCAGTTCCCATAGCGAGCAGTACTTC	CASSSHSEQYF
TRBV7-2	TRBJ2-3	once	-	TGTGCCAGCAGCTTACCAGGGGCCCGCTCCGATACGCAGTATTTT	CASSLPGARSDTQYF
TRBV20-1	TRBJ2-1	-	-	TGCAGTGCCCCTAGCGTCCTTGGGTACAATGAGCAGTTCTTC	CSAPSVLGYNEQFF
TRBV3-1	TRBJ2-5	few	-	TGTGCCAGCAGCCAAGATTACTTAAGGGCAGAGACCCAGTACTTC	CASSQDYLRAETQYF
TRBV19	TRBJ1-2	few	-	TGTGCCAGTAGTATAGCCGGGACGCCGAAAGCTAACTATGGCTACACCTTC	CASSIAGTPKANYGYTF
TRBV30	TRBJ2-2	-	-	TGTGCCTGGAGAGGGAGGACGAACACCGGGGAGCTGTTTTTT	CAWRGRTNTGELFF
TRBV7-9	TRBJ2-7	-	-	TGTGCCAGCAGCCCGCGAGGCCAGGTCTACGAGCAGTACTTC	CASSPRGQVYEQYF
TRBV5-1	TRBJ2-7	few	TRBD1	TGCGCCAGCAGCTTGGGGGGACAGGGCAACGAGCAGTACTTC	CASSLGGQGNEQYF
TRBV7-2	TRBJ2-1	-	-	TGTGCCAGCAGCCGGATGGGGTGGGCTATCAATGAGCAGTTCTTC	CASSRMGWAINEQFF
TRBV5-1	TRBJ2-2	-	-	TGCGCCAGCAGCCAGCGTTGGGGGACGACCGGGGAGCTGTTTTTT	CASSQRWGTTGELFF
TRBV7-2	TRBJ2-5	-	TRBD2	TGTGCCAGCAGCTTAAGCGGGGGGTACCAAGAGACCCAGTACTTC	CASSLSGGYQETQYF
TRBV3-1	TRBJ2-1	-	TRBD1	TGTGCCAGCAGCCAACCCGGGACAGGGGCTTTCTTC	CASSQPGTGAFF
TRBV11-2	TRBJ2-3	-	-	TGTGCCAGCAGCCCTCAAGGTCGACGACCTTCTAGCACAGATACGCAGTATTTT	CASSPQGRRPSSTDTQYF
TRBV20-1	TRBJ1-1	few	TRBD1	TGCAGTGCTAGAGTAGGACAGGGCCTAACAGCTGAAGCTTTCTTT	CSARVGQGLTAEAFF
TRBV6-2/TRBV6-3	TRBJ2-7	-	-	TGTGCCAGCACCCAGGACAGCGGGACATACGAGCAGTACTTC	CASTQDSGTYEQYF
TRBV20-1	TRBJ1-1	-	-	TGCAGTGCTAGAGTGGAGGGCAGGGTAGGGGCTGAAGCTTTCTTT	CSARVEGRVGAEAFF
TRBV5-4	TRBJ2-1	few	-	TGTGCCAGCAGCTCCTCTTTGGGTGAGCAGTTCTTC	CASSSSLGEQFF
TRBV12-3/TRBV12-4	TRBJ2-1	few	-	TGTGCCAGCAGTTTCGGGCAGGGGCCCTACAATGAGCAGTTCTTC	CASSFGQGPYNEQFF
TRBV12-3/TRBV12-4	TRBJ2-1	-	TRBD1	TGTGCCAGCAGTCCCTCCGGGACAGGATTCTACAATGAGCAGTTCTTC	CASSPSGTGFYNEQFF
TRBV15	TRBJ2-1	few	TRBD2	TGTGCCACCAGCAGAACGCCGGGACTACGTGTCGATGAGCAGTTCTTC	CATSRTPGLRVDEQFF
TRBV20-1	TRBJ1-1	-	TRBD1	TGCAGTGTGGACAGGGGAACACCTGAAGCTTTCTTT	CSVDRGTPEAFF
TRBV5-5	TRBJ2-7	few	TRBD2	TGTGCCAGCAGCCTGGGGCTAGCGGGGGAGTTGGTTGAGCAGTACTTC	CASSLGLAGELVEQYF
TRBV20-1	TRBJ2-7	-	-	TGCAGTGCTTCGGACAGACCTTACGAGCAGTACTTC	CSASDRPYEQYF
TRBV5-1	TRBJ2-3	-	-	TGCGCCAGCAGCTTGGAGGGGCCGCGTAGCACAGATACGCAGTATTTT	CASSLEGPRSTDTQYF
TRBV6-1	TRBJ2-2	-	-	TGTGCCAGCAGTGAACAGGGGTTTACCGGGGAGCTGTTTTTT	CASSEQGFTGELFF
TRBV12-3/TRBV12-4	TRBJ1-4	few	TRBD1	TGTGCCAGCAGTCAAACAGGGGGATCAAATGAAAAACTGTTTTTT	CASSQTGGSNEKLFF
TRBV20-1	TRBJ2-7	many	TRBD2	TGCAGTGCTAGGGGGACTAGCGGATCCTACGAGCAGTACTTC	CSARGTSGSYEQYF
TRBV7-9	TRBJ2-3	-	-	TGTGCCAGCAGCTGGGGGACGAAAATCACAGATACGCAGTATTTT	CASSWGTKITDTQYF